One T cell receptor beta chain is described in this entry. In every patient, relapse followed autologous stem cell transplantation, while exposure to brentuximab vedotin differed. The repertoire was sequenced with immunoSEQ multiplex PCR; TCRdb's copy has only in-frame clones and lacks some. The table lists around 36,000 clones, more than 75% of them singletons, with roughly 9% in the top ten. With 1 base removed from V and 3 bases from J, the gap between germline ends came to 12 bases. The CDR3 extends over 15 amino acids. Germline CDR1 is SGHTA and CDR2 is FQGNSA. The data were taken from a study of PD-1 blockade in classical Hodgkin lymphoma.

The chain joins TRBV7-2 to TRBJ1-2; TRBD1 might be the D (6 bases). Specimen: peripheral blood mononuclear cells (PBMCs), collected at baseline. This receptor was obtained from a human donor with classical Hodgkin lymphoma. CDR3 DNA sequence: TGTGCCAGCAGCTTAGTGCAGGGGTCTGACTATGGCTACACCTTC. Its protein product is CASSLVQGSDYGYTF.